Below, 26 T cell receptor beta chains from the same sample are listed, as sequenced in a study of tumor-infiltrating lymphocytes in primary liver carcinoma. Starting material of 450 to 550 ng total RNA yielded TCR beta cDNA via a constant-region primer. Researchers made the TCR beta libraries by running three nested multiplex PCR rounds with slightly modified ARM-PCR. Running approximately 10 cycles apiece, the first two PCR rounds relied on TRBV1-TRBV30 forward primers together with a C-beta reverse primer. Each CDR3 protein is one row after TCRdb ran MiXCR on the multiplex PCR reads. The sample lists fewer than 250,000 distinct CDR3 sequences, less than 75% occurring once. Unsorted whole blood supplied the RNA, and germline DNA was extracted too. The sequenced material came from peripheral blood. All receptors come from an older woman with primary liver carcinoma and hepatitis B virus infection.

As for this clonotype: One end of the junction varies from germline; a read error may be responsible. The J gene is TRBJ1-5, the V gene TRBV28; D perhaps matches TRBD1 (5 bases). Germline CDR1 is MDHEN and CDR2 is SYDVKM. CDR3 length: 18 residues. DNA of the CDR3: TGTGCCAGCAGTAAATACAAGGGGATAGTATATAGCAATCAGTCCCAGCATTTT. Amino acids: CASSKYKGIVYSNQSQHF. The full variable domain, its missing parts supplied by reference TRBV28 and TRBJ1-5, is DVKVTQSSRYLVKRTGEKVFLECVQDMDHENMFWYRQDPGLGLRLIYFSYDVKMKEKGDIPEGYSVSREKKERFSLILESASTNQTSMYLCASSKYKGIVYSNQSQHFGDGTRLSIL.

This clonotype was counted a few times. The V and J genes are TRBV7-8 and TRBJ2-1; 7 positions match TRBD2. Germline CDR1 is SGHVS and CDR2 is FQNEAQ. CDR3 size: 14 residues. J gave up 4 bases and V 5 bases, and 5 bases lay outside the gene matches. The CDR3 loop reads CASSISGNYNEQFF. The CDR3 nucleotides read TGTGCCAGCAGCATCAGCGGGAATTACAATGAGCAGTTCTTC.

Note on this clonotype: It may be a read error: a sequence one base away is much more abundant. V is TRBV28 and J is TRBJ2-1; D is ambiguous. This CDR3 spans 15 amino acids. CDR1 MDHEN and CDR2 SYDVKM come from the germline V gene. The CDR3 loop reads CASSSVQPYYNERFF. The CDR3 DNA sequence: TGTGCCAGCAGTTCCGTACAGCCCTACTACAATGAGCGGTTCTTC.

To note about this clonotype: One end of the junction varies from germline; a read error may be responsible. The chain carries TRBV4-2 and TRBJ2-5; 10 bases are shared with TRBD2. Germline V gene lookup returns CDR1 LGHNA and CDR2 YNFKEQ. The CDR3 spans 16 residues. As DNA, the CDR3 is TGTGCCAGCAGCCAAGATTTAGCTAGCGGGAGTGAGACCCAGTACTTT. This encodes CASSQDLASGSETQYF.

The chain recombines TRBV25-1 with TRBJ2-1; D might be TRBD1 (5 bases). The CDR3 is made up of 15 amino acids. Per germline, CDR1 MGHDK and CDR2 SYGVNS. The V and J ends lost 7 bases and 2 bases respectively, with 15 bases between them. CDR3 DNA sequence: TGTGCCAGCACAAAAGGGGTTGTAACCTACAATGAGCAGTTCTTC. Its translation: CASTKGVVTYNEQFF.

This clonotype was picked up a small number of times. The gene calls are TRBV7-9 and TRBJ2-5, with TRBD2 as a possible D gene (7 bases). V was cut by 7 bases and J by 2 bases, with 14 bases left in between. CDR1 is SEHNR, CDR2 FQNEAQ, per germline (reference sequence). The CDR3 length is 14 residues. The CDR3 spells CASTRGAQQETQYF. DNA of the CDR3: TGTGCCAGCACCCGGGGGGCGCAGCAAGAGACCCAGTACTTC.

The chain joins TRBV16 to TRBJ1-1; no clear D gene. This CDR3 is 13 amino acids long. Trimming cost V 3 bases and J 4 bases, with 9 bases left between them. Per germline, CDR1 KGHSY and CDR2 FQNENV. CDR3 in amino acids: CASSHPGFTEAFF. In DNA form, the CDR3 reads TGTGCCAGCAGCCACCCCGGATTCACTGAAGCTTTCTTT. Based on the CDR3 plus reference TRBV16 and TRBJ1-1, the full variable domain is GEEVAQTPKHLVRGEGQKAKLYCAPIKGHSYVFWYQQVLKNEFKFLISFQNENVFDETGMPKERFSAKCLPNSPCSLEIQATKLEDSAVYFCASSHPGFTEAFFGQGTRLTVV.

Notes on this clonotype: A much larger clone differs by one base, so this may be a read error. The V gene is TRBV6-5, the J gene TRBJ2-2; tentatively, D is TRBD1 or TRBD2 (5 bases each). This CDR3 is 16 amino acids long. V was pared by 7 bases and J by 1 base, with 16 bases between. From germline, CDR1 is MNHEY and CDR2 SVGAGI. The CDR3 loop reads CASNGAANGNTGELFF. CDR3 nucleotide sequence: TGTGCCAGCAACGGGGCGGCTAACGGGAACACCGGGGAGCTGTTTTTT.

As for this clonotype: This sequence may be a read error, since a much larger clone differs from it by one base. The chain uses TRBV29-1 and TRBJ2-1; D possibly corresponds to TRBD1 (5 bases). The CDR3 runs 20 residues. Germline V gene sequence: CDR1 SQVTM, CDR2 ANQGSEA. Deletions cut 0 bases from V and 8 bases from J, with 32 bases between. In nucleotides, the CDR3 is TGCAGCGTTGAAGAAGGTCAGGGCCGCCGTACGAAAGGAGCACTCTATGAGCAGTTCTTC. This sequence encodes CSVEEGQGRRTKGALYEQFF.

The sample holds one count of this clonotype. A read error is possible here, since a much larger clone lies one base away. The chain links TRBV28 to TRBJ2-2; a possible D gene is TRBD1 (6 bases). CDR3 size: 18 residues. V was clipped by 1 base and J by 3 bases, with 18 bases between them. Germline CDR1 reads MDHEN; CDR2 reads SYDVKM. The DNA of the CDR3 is TGTGCCAGCAGTTTATCTTATTACAGGGTGGAAGACACCGGGGAGCTGTTTTTT. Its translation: CASSLSYYRVEDTGELFF.

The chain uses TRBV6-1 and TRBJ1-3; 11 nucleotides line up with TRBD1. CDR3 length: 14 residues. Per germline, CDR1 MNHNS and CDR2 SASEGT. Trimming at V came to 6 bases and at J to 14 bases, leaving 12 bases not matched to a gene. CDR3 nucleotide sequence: TGTGCCAGCAGAAGAGCCGGGACAGGGGGATTGCTATATTTT. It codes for CASRRAGTGGLLYF.

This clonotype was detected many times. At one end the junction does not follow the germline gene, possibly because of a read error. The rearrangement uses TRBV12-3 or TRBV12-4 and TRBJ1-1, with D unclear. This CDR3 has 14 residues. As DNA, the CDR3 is TGTGCCAGCAGCTTAGATTGGGGGAACACTGAAGCTTTCTTT. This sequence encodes CASSLDWGNTEAFF.

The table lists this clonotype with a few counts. CDR3 residues: CASSLRGAERNTEAFF. The CDR3 DNA sequence: TGTGCCAGCAGCTTAAGGGGGGCAGAGCGGAACACTGAAGCTTTCTTT. The J gene is TRBJ1-1, the V gene TRBV7-9, with a possible D match to TRBD1 (6 bases). The V gene lost 2 bases and the J gene lost 1 base, with 14 bases spanning the gap. The germline V gene encodes CDR1 SEHNR and CDR2 FQNEAQ (reference sequence). The CDR3 has 16 residues.

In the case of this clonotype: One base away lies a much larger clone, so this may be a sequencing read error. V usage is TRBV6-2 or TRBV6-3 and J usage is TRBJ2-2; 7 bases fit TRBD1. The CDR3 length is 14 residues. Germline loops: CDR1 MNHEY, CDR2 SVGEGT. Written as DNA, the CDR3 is TGTGCCTGCAGAGACAGGGCGGACACCGGGGAGCTGTTTTTT. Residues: CACRDRADTGELFF.

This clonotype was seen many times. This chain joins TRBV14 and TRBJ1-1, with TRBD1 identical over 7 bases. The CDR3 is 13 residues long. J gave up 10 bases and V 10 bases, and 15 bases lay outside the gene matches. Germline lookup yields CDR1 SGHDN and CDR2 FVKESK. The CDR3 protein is CATSGPTGRTAFF. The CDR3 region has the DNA TGTGCCACCTCAGGTCCGACAGGGAGGACAGCTTTCTTT.

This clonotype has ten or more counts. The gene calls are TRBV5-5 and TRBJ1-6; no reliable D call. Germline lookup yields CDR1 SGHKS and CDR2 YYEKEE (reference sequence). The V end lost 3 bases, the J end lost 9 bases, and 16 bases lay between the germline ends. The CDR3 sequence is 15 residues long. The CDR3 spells CASSSTDAISSPLHF. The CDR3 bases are TGTGCCAGCAGCTCGACCGATGCTATAAGTTCACCCCTCCACTTT.

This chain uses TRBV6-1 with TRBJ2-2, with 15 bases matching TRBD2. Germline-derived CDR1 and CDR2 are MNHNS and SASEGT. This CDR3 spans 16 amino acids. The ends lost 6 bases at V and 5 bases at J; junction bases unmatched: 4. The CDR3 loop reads CASRLGLAGGTGELFF. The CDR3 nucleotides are TGTGCCAGCAGGCTGGGACTAGCGGGAGGAACCGGGGAGCTGTTTTTT.

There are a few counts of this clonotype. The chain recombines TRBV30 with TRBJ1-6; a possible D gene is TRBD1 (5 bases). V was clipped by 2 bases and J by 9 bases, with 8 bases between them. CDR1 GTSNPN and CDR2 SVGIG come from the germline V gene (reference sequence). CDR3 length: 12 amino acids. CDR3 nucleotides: TGTGCCTGGAGTACGGGGGTTTCACCCCTCCACTTT. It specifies CAWSTGVSPLHF.

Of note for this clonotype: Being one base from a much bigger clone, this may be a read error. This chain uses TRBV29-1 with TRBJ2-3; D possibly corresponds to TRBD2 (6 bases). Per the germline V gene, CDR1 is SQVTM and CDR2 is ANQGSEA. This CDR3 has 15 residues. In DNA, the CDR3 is TGCAACGTTGAGGGCGGGGCCGGCATCACAGATACGCAGTATTTT. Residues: CNVEGGAGITDTQYF.

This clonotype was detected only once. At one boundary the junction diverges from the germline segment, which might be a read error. CDR3 protein: CANSYRSGDTQYF. The DNA for the CDR3 is TGTGCCAACAGTTACCGCTCAGGAGATACGCAGTATTTT. The chain couples TRBV6-5 to TRBJ2-3; D not certain. The CDR3 is 13 amino acids. CDR1 MNHEY and CDR2 SVGAGI come from the germline V gene.

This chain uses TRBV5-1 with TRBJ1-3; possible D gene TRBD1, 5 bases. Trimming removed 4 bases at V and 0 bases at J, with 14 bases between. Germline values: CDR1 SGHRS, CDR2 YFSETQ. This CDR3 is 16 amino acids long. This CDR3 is CASSNLGGSSGNTIYF. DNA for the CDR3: TGCGCCAGCAGCAACCTTGGGGGGTCCTCTGGAAACACCATATATTTT.

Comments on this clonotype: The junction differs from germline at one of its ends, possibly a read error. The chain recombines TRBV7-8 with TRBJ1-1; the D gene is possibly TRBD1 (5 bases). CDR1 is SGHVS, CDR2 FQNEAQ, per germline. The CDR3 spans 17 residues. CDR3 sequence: CAGSLESGAGWGTEAFF. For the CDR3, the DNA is TGTGCCGGCAGCTTAGAGTCTGGGGCAGGCTGGGGGACTGAAGCTTTCTTT.

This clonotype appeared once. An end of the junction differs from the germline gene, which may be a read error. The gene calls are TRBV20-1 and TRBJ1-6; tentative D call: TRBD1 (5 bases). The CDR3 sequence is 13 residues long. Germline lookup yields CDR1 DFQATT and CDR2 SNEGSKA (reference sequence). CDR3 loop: CSARVGARSLLHF. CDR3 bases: TGCAGTGCTAGAGTCGGGGCTCGTTCACTCCTCCACTTT.

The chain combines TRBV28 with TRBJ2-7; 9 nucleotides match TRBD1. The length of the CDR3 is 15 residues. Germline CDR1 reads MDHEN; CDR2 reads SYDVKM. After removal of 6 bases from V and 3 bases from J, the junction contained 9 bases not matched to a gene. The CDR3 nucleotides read TGTGCCAGCAGCGACCCCGGGACAGGGTACTACGAGCAGTACTTC. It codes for CASSDPGTGYYEQYF.

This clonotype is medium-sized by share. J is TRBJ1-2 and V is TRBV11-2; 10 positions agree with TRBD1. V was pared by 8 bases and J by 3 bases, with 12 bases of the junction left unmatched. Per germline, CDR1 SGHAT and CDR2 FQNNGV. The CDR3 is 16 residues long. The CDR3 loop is CASGPRQGAGHYGYTF. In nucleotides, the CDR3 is TGTGCCAGCGGCCCTCGACAGGGGGCTGGTCACTATGGCTACACCTTC.

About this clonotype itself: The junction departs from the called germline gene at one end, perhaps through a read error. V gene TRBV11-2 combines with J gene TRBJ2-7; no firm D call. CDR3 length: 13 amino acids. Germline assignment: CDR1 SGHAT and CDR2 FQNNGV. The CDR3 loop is CARSFSRQSPGGF. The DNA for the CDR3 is TGTGCCAGGAGCTTTAGCCGCCAGTCCCCAGGCGGCTTC. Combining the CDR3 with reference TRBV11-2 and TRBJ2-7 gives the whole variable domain EAGVAQSPRYKIIEKRQSVAFWCNPISGHATLYWYQQILGQGPKLLIQFQNNGVVDDSQLPKDRFSAERLKGVDSTLKIQPAKLEDSAVYLCARSFSRQSPGGFGPGTRLTVT.